The 8 T cell receptor beta chains presented below share a single source sample, sequenced in a study of blood T cell repertoires in COVID-19. The data were produced by immunoSEQ multiplex PCR, yet TCRdb's version contains in-frame clones alone and is incomplete. The sample contains roughly 66,000 clones, more than 90% of which appear only once. Sequenced sample: peripheral blood. These receptors originate from a human donor with active COVID-19. The donor label of this sample is uncertain.

This chain links TRBV5-8 with TRBJ2-7; 10 bases are shared with TRBD2. Trimming at V came to 6 bases and at J to 3 bases, leaving 9 bases not matched to a gene. The CDR3 sequence is 15 residues long. Looked up from germline, CDR1 is SGHTS and CDR2 is YDEGEE. CDR3 sequence: CASTFSGRISYEQYF. For the CDR3, the DNA is TGTGCCAGCACCTTTAGCGGGAGGATAAGCTACGAGCAGTACTTC.

The gene calls are TRBV4-1 and TRBJ2-7, with D perhaps matching TRBD2 (6 bases). The V gene's germline CDR1 is MGHRA and CDR2 YSYEKL. The CDR3 spans 13 residues. V was pared by 4 bases and J by 9 bases, with 16 bases between. The CDR3 DNA sequence: TGCGCCAGCAGCCTCATTGAGATTAGCGGGCAGTACTTC. It translates to CASSLIEISGQYF.

J is TRBJ2-7 and V is TRBV19, with TRBD2 matching 11 bases. In germline, CDR1 is LNHDA, CDR2 SQIVND (reference sequence). With 6 bases clipped from V and 6 bases from J, the junction kept 7 bases outside the gene matches. The CDR3 is made up of 14 amino acids. CDR3 residues: CASRNSGRAREQYF. As DNA, the CDR3 is TGTGCCAGTAGGAATAGCGGGAGGGCCCGCGAGCAGTACTTC.

The chain links TRBV7-9 to TRBJ1-6; 7 bases are shared with TRBD1. CDR3 length: 16 amino acids. With 2 bases clipped from V and 6 bases from J, the junction kept 7 bases outside the gene matches. In germline, CDR1 is SEHNR, CDR2 FQNEAQ (reference sequence). As DNA, the CDR3 is TGTGCCAGCAGCTTAATGGGGGGACAGTTTAATTCACCCCTCCACTTT. Amino acid sequence: CASSLMGGQFNSPLHF.

This sequence joins TRBV28 and TRBJ1-4; TRBD1 matches at 7 bases. Trimming removed 4 bases from V and 8 bases from J; junction bases left unmatched: 4. Germline V lookup: CDR1 MDHEN, CDR2 SYDVKM. The CDR3 runs to 13 residues. CDR3 region: CASSSRGREKLFF. The CDR3 region has the DNA TGTGCCAGCAGTTCTAGGGGGCGAGAAAAACTGTTTTTT. Looking up the rest from reference TRBV28 and TRBJ1-4 gives the full variable domain: DVKVTQSSRYLVKRTGEKVFLECVQDMDHENMFWYRQDPGLGLRLIYFSYDVKMKEKGDIPEGYSVSREKKERFSLILESASTNQTSMYLCASSSRGREKLFFGSGTQLSVL.

The chain uses TRBV24-1 and TRBJ2-5; D uncertain. Germline CDR1 is KGHDR and CDR2 is SFDVKD. CDR3 length: 13 amino acids. The V and J ends lost 5 bases and 1 base respectively, with 7 bases between them. This chain's CDR3 is CATSGTSQETQYF. DNA for the CDR3: TGTGCCACCAGTGGTACAAGCCAAGAGACCCAGTACTTC.

The rearrangement joins TRBV19 to TRBJ2-1, with TRBD2 matching 8 bases. The CDR3 contains 12 residues. From germline, CDR1 is LNHDA and CDR2 SQIVND (reference sequence). The CDR3 here is CAAGLAGNEQFF. DNA for the CDR3: TGTGCTGCGGGGCTAGCGGGCAATGAGCAGTTCTTC. Using reference TRBV19 and TRBJ2-1 for the parts outside the CDR3, the full variable domain is DGGITQSPKYLFRKEGQNVTLSCEQNLNHDAMYWYRQDPGQGLRLIYYSQIVNDFQKGDIAEGYSVSREKKESFPLTVTSAQKNPTAFYLCAAGLAGNEQFFGPGTRLTVL.

The chain employs TRBV7-3 and TRBJ1-1; weak D call: TRBD1 (6 bases). V lost 5 bases and J 1 base, leaving 11 bases between the germline ends. The CDR3 runs to 14 residues. Germline V gives CDR1 SGHTA, CDR2 FQGTGA. CDR3 DNA: TGTGCCAGCAGCGCCGGGACACCGAACACTGAAGCTTTCTTT. Its translation is CASSAGTPNTEAFF.